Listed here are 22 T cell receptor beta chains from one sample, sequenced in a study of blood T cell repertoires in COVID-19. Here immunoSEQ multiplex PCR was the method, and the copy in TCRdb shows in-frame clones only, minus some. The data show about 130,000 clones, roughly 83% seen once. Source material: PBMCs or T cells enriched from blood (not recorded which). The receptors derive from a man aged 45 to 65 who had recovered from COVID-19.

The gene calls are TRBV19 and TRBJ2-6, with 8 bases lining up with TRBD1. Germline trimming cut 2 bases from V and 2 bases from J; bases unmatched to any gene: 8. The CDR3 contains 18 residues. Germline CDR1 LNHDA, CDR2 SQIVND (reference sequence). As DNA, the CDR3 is TGTGCCAGTAGTATACCTGGACAGGGTGCGGCTGGGGCCAACGTCCTGACTTTC. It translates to CASSIPGQGAAGANVLTF.

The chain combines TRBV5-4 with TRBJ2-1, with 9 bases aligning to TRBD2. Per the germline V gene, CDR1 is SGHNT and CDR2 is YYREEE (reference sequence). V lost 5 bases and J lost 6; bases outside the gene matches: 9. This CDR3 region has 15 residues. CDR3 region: CASSKLAGDGNEQFF. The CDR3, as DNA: TGTGCCAGCAGTAAATTAGCGGGGGACGGCAATGAGCAGTTCTTC. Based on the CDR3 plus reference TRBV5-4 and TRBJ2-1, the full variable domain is ETGVTQSPTHLIKTRGQQVTLRCSSQSGHNTVSWYQQALGQGPQFIFQYYREEENGRGNFPPRFSGLQFPNYSSELNVNALELDDSALYLCASSKLAGDGNEQFFGPGTRLTVL.

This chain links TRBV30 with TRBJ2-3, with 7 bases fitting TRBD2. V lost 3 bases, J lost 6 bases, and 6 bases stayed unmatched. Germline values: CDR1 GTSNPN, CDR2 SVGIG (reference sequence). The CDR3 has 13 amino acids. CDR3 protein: CAWSGGTGDTQYF. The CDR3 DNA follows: TGTGCCTGGAGCGGGGGGACGGGGGATACGCAGTATTTT. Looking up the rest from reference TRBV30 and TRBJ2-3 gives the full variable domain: SQTIHQWPATLVQPVGSPLSLECTVEGTSNPNLYWYRQAAGRGLQLLFYSVGIGQISSEVPQNLSASRPQDRQFILSSKKLLLSDSGFYLCAWSGGTGDTQYFGPGTRLTVL.

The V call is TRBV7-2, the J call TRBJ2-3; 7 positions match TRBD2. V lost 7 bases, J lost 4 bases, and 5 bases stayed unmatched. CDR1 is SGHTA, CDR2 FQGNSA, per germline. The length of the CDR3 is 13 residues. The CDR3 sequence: CASKERGADTQYF. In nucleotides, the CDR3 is TGTGCCAGCAAAGAGCGGGGCGCAGATACGCAGTATTTT.

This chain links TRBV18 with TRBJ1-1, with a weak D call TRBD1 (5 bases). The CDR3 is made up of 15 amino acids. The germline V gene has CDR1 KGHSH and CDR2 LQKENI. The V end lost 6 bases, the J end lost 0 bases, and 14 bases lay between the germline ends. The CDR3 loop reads CASSPMDILNTEAFF. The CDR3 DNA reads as TGTGCCAGCTCGCCCATGGACATTCTGAACACTGAAGCTTTCTTT.

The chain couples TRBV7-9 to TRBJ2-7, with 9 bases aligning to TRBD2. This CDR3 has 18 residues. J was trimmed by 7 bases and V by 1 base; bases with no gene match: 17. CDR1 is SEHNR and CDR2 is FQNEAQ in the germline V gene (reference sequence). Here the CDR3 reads CASSLGVSNVGLANEQYF. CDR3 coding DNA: TGTGCCAGCAGCTTAGGGGTGTCGAATGTAGGACTAGCGAATGAGCAGTACTTC.

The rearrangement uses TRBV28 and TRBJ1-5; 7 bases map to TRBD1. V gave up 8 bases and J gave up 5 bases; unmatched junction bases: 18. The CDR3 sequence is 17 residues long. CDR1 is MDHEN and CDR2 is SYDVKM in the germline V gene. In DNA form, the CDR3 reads TGTGCCAGCCTCCCACCGAACAGGGGAGTATGGTATCAGCCCCAGCATTTT. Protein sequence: CASLPPNRGVWYQPQHF.

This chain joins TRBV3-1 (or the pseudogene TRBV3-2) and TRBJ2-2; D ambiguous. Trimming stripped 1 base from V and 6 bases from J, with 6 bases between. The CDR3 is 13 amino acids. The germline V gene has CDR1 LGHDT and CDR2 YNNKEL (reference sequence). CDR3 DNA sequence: TGTGCCAGCAGCCAAGGAGCACCCGGGGAGCTGTTTTTT. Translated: CASSQGAPGELFF.

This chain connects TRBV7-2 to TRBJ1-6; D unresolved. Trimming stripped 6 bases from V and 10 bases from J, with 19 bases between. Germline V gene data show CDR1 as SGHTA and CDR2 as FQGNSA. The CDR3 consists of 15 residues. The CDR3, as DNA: TGTGCCAGCAGTCCGCCGCCGGTCACTGAGTCACCCCTCCACTTT. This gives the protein CASSPPPVTESPLHF.

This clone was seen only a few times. The CDR3 region is CASSRGLSSGGAADTQYF. The CDR3, as DNA: TGTGCCAGTAGTCGGGGACTGAGTAGCGGGGGGGCGGCGGATACGCAGTATTTT. The J gene is TRBJ2-3, the V gene TRBV19, with TRBD2 matching 11 bases. CDR1 and CDR2 from the germline V gene are LNHDA and SQIVND (reference sequence). After removal of 5 bases from V and 6 bases from J, the junction contained 16 bases not matched to a gene. CDR3 size: 18 residues.

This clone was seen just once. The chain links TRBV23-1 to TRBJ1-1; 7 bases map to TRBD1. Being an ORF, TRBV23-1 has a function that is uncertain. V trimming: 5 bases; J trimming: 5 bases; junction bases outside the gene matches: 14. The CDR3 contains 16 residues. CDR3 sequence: CASSAQRGTEGTEAFF. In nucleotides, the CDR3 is TGCGCCAGCAGTGCACAAAGGGGGACAGAAGGGACTGAAGCTTTCTTT.

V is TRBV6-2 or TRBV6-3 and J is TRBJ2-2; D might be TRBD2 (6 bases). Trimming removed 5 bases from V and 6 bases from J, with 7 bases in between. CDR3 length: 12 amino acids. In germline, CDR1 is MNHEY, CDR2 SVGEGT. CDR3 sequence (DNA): TGTGCCAGCAGTGGAGGGGCCGGGGAGCTGTTTTTT. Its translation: CASSGGAGELFF.

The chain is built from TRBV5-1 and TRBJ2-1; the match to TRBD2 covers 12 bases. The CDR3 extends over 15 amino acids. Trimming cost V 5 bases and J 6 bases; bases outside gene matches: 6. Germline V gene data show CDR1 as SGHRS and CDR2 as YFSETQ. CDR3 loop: CASSLLAGGLNEQFF. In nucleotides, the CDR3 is TGCGCCAGCAGTCTGCTAGCGGGGGGGCTCAATGAGCAGTTCTTC.

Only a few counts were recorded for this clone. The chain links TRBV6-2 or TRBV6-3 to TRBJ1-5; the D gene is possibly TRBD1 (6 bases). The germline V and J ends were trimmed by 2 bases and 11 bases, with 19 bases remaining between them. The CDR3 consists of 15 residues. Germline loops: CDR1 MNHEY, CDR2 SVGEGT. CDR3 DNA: TGTGCCAGCAGTTACAGGGCTACAGGGCATGAGACCCAGCATTTT. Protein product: CASSYRATGHETQHF.

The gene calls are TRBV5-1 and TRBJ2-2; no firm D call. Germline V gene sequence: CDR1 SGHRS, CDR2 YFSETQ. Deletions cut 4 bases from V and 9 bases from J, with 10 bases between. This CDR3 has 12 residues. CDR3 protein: CASSPETRELFF. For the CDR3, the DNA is TGCGCCAGCAGCCCCGAGACACGGGAGCTGTTTTTT.

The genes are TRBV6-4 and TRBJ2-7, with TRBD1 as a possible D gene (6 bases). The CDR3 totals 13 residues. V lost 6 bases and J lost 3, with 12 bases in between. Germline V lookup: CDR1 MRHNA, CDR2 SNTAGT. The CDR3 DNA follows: TGTGCCAGCAGCACAGGGTTTGGCTACGAGCAGTACTTC. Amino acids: CASSTGFGYEQYF.

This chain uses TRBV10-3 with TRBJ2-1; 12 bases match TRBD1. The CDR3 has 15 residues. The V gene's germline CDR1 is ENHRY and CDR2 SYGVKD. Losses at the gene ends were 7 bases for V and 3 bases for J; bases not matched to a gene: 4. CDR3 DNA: TGTGCCATCACTGGGACAGGGGGCGGCTACAATGAGCAGTTCTTC. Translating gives CAITGTGGGYNEQFF.

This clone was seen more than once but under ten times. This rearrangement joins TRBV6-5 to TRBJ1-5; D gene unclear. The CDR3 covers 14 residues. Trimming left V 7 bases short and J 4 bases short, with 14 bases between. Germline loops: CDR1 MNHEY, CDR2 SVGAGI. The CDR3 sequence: CASMSPGRNQPQHF. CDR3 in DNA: TGTGCCAGCATGTCACCAGGCAGAAATCAGCCCCAGCATTTT.

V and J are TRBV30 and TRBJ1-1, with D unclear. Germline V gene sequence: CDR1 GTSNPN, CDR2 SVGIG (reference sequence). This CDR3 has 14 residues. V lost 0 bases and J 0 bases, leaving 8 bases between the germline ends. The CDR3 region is CAWSVPGVNTEAFF. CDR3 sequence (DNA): TGTGCCTGGAGTGTCCCCGGGGTGAACACTGAAGCTTTCTTT.

CDR3 amino acids: CASFGGGNTQYF. DNA for the CDR3: TGTGCCAGCTTCGGGGGGGGTAATACGCAGTATTTT. The V and J genes are TRBV12-3 or TRBV12-4 and TRBJ2-3; 8 bases fit TRBD2. The CDR3 loop spans 12 amino acids. With 8 bases clipped from V and 7 bases from J, the junction kept 5 bases outside the gene matches.

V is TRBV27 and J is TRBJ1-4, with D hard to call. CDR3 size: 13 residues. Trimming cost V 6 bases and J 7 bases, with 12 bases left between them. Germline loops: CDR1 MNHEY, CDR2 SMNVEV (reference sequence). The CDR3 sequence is CASSRFASEKLFF. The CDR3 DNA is TGTGCCAGCAGCCGATTCGCCAGTGAAAAACTGTTTTTT.

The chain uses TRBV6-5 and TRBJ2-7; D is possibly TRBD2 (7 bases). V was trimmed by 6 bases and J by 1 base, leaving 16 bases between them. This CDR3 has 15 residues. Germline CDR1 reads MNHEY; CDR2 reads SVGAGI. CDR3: CASRRGGQESYEQYF. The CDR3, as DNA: TGTGCCAGCAGAAGGGGGGGACAAGAATCCTACGAGCAGTACTTC.